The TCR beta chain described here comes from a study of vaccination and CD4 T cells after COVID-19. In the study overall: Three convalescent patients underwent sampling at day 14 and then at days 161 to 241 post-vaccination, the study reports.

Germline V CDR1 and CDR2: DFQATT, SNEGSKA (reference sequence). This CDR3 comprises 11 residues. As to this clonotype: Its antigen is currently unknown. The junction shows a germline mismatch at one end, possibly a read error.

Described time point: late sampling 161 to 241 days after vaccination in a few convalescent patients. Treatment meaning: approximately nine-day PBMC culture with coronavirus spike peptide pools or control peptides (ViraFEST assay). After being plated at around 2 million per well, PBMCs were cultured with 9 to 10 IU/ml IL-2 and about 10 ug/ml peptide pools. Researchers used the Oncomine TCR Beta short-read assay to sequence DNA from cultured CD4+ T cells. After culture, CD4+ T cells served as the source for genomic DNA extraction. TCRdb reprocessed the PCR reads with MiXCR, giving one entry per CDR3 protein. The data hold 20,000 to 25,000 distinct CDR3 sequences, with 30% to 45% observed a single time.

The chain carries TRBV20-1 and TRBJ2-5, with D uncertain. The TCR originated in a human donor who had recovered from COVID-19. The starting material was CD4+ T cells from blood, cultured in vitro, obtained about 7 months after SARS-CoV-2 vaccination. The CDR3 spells CGAREGETQYF. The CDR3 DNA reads TGCGGTGCTAGAGAAGGGGAGACCCAGTACTTC.